These 32 T cell receptor beta chains were sequenced from one sample in a study of blood T cells in healthy people across ages. Primed by a sample-barcoded 5' primer and a J-beta primer mix, a second PCR proceeded for about 7 to 11 cycles. From the 5' RACE reads, TCRdb called clonotypes with MiXCR, one entry per CDR3 protein. Of over a million distinct CDR3 sequences detected, approximately 40% appear once; the ten largest clones hold approximately 7.9%. Sequencing was done on a sample of blood. The source of these receptors is a woman between 18 and 29 years old in good health.

This clonotype was recorded a few times. This rearrangement joins TRBV18 to TRBJ2-7, with 14 nucleotides matching TRBD2. V gave up 4 bases and J gave up 3 bases; unmatched junction bases: 17. Looked up from germline, CDR1 is KGHSH and CDR2 is LQKENI. This CDR3 region has 20 residues. CDR3 in DNA: TGTGCCAGCTCACAAGGGAGTACAACCGGGACTAGCGGGAGAAGCTACGAGCAGTACTTC. As protein: CASSQGSTTGTSGRSYEQYF. The whole variable domain, remainder taken from reference TRBV18 and TRBJ2-7, is NAGVMQNPRHLVRRRGQEARLRCSPMKGHSHVYWYRQLPEEGLKFMVYLQKENIIDESGMPKERFSAEFPKEGPSILRIQQVVRGDSAAYFCASSQGSTTGTSGRSYEQYFGPGTRLTVT.

There are a few counts of this clonotype. The rearrangement links TRBV5-1 to TRBJ2-7; D is unresolved. CDR1 and CDR2 (germline): SGHRS, YFSETQ. The V gene lost 3 bases and the J gene lost 5 bases, with 9 bases spanning the gap. There are 12 residues in the CDR3. CDR3 residues: CASSSDVNEQYF. The CDR3 DNA is TGCGCCAGCAGCTCGGACGTCAACGAGCAGTACTTC.

This clonotype showed up just a few times. J is TRBJ2-5 and V is TRBV14; 10 nucleotides match TRBD2. V shed 0 bases, J shed 5 bases, and the junction held 12 bases outside the gene matches. The CDR3 has 18 residues. Germline V CDR1 and CDR2: SGHDN, FVKESK. The DNA of the CDR3 is TGTGCCAGCAGCCAAGATTTACTAGCGGGGTCCATTGGGGAGACCCAGTACTTC. This translates into CASSQDLLAGSIGETQYF.

This clonotype was counted between two and nine times. The CDR3 nucleotides read TGTGCCAGCAGCTCGACTCGGAGGATGACCAACAATGAGCAGTTCTTC. Its translation is CASSSTRRMTNNEQFF. The J gene is TRBJ2-1, the V gene TRBV7-9; possible D gene TRBD2, 5 bases. Looked up from germline, CDR1 is SEHNR and CDR2 is FQNEAQ (reference sequence). This CDR3 contains 16 residues. Between the trimmed V and J ends, which lost 4 bases and 5 bases, there was a span of 18 bases.

A single count supports this clonotype. This sequence joins TRBV6-2 or TRBV6-3 and TRBJ1-1; TRBD1 matches 7 bases. The V and J ends lost 2 bases and 2 bases, in that order; junction bases with no gene match: 8. The CDR3 contains 16 residues. Germline V CDR1 and CDR2: MNHEY, SVGEGT. CDR3 coding DNA: TGTGCCAGCAGTTACAGTATCGGACAGGTTAACACTGAAGCTTTCTTT. It encodes CASSYSIGQVNTEAFF.

This clonotype has ten or more counts. CDR3 coding DNA: TGTGCCAGCAGTCAGGACAGGGTTATCAATCAGCCCCAGCATTTT. It encodes CASSQDRVINQPQHF. The genes are TRBV12-3 or TRBV12-4 and TRBJ1-5, with 8 bases lining up with TRBD1. This CDR3 is 15 amino acids long. V was pared by 5 bases and J by 3 bases, with 6 bases of the junction left unmatched.

In DNA, the CDR3 is TGCGCCAGCAGCTCCCTAGGTCCCGAATCATACAATGAGCAGTTCTTC. This translates into CASSSLGPESYNEQFF. This chain joins TRBV5-1 and TRBJ2-1, with no clear D. V lost 3 bases and J lost 4, with 17 bases in between. The CDR3 covers 16 residues. CDR1 is SGHRS, CDR2 YFSETQ, per germline.

This clonotype came up a few times. This chain uses TRBV7-6 with TRBJ2-1, with a tentative D call TRBD2 (6 bases). V gave up 8 bases and J gave up 7 bases, with 18 bases separating them. Germline V CDR1 and CDR2: SGHVS, FNYEAQ. The CDR3 extends over 14 amino acids. CDR3 sequence (DNA): TGTGCCAGCGCCGCGGCGGGAATCAGGAATGAGCAGTTCTTC. Its translation is CASAAAGIRNEQFF.

This clonotype has a handful of counts. V is TRBV5-1 and J is TRBJ1-2; possibly TRBD1 for D (6 bases). Germline V lookup: CDR1 SGHRS, CDR2 YFSETQ. The CDR3 runs 14 residues. V lost 4 bases and J lost 4, with 14 bases in between. CDR3 in DNA: TGCGCCAGCAGCCGGACAGTAGAGTCCTATGGCTACACCTTC. Its translation: CASSRTVESYGYTF.

This chain links TRBV6-2 or TRBV6-3 with TRBJ2-2; 9 nucleotides align to TRBD1. Trimming took 10 bases from V and 6 from J; bases not matched to a gene: 9. Germline V lookup: CDR1 MNHEY, CDR2 SVGEGT. The CDR3 contains 14 residues. Here the CDR3 DNA reads TGTGCCACCTCCTTGACAGGGGGGTCCGGGGAGCTGTTTTTT. Its translation: CATSLTGGSGELFF.

The chain uses TRBV7-2 and TRBJ2-1, with D possibly TRBD2 on 5 matching bases. Looked up from germline, CDR1 is SGHTA and CDR2 is FQGNSA. This CDR3 has 15 amino acids. V gave up 1 base and J gave up 2 bases, with 9 bases separating them. The DNA of the CDR3 is TGTGCCAGCAGCTTAGAACGAGCGGCCTACAATGAGCAGTTCTTC. Its translation: CASSLERAAYNEQFF.

The chain recombines TRBV12-3 or TRBV12-4 with TRBJ1-2; weak D call: TRBD1 (5 bases). V lost 5 bases, J lost 8 bases, and 15 bases lay in between. This CDR3 has 13 residues. In nucleotides, the CDR3 is TGTGCCAGCAGTAAAGACAGAGTATACGGCTACACCTTC. It specifies CASSKDRVYGYTF.

This rearrangement joins TRBV20-1 to TRBJ2-1; D possibly corresponds to TRBD1 (6 bases). Germline CDR1 reads DFQATT; CDR2 reads SNEGSKA (reference sequence). The V gene lost 6 bases and the J gene lost 6 bases, with 9 bases spanning the gap. There are 11 residues in the CDR3. In DNA, the CDR3 is TGCAGTGCAGACAGGATCAATGAGCAGTTCTTC. Residues: CSADRINEQFF.

This clonotype was seen a handful of times. J is TRBJ2-7 and V is TRBV20-1; 7 bases line up with TRBD2. The CDR3 contains 13 residues. CDR1 and CDR2 (germline): DFQATT, SNEGSKA (reference sequence). CDR3 sequence reads: CSAETSADYEQYF. The CDR3 nucleotides are TGCAGCGCTGAAACTAGCGCTGACTACGAGCAGTACTTC.

The V and J genes are TRBV6-2 or TRBV6-3 and TRBJ2-3, with D tentatively TRBD1 or TRBD2 (6 bases each). Trimming pared 10 bases from V and 2 bases from J, leaving 13 bases between. There are 13 residues in the CDR3. CDR1 and CDR2 (germline): MNHEY, SVGEGT. The CDR3 coding sequence is TGTGCCACCAAGGGGGGAAACACAGATACGCAGTATTTT. Protein product: CATKGGNTDTQYF.

A word on this clonotype: One end of the junction is discordant with germline, which a read error may explain. The rearrangement joins TRBV7-7 to TRBJ2-3; 8 bases are shared with TRBD2. Germline V lookup: CDR1 SSHAT, CDR2 FNYEAQ (reference sequence). This CDR3 is 18 amino acids long. For the CDR3, the DNA is TGTGCTAGCAGCTTAGCTCTCGGCAATAGCGGGGGCACAGATACGCAGTATTTT. This codes for CASSLALGNSGGTDTQYF.

CDR3 DNA sequence: TGTGCCAGCAGAGACGGACAGGGTATTACCGATACGCAGTATTTT. Encoded protein: CASRDGQGITDTQYF. V and J are TRBV6-5 and TRBJ2-3, with 8 bases matching TRBD1. J lost 6 bases, V lost 6 bases, and 11 bases had no gene match. Germline CDR1 MNHEY, CDR2 SVGAGI. CDR3 size: 15 residues.

The table lists this clonotype with a few counts. The CDR3, as DNA: TGTGCCAGCAATGCGGGAGGGCGTTTAAATGAGCAGTTCTTC. This translates into CASNAGGRLNEQFF. V is TRBV6-6 and J is TRBJ2-1, with 9 bases aligning to TRBD2. From germline, CDR1 is MNHNY and CDR2 SVGAGI (reference sequence). CDR3 length: 14 amino acids. Trimming removed 7 bases from V and 7 bases from J; junction bases left unmatched: 8.

This clonotype was recorded a few times. The chain combines TRBV27 with TRBJ2-7, with D perhaps matching TRBD1 (5 bases). The V and J ends lost 8 bases and 0 bases respectively, with 11 bases between them. Germline CDR1 reads MNHEY; CDR2 reads SMNVEV (reference sequence). The CDR3 contains 13 residues. The chain's CDR3 is CASGKGVSYEQYF. In DNA, the CDR3 is TGTGCCAGCGGAAAAGGGGTCTCCTACGAGCAGTACTTC.

The chain employs TRBV4-1 and TRBJ2-4, with 12 bases aligning to TRBD2. Losses at the gene ends were 3 bases for V and 0 bases for J; bases not matched to a gene: 6. The CDR3 has 18 amino acids. Germline-derived CDR1 and CDR2 are MGHRA and YSYEKL. CDR3 nucleotide sequence: TGCGCCAGCAGCCATGGACTAGCGGGGAGGCTAGCCAAAAACATTCAGTACTTC. Its protein is CASSHGLAGRLAKNIQYF.

In its sample, this clonotype was seen a few times. This chain uses TRBV10-3 with TRBJ2-7, with 8 positions matching TRBD1. V lost 3 bases, J lost 6 bases, and 10 bases stayed unmatched. Germline V gene lookup returns CDR1 ENHRY and CDR2 SYGVKD. CDR3 length: 15 residues. The CDR3 reads CAISEEMDRVAEQYF. Here the CDR3 DNA reads TGTGCCATCAGTGAAGAAATGGACAGGGTAGCCGAGCAGTACTTC.

This clonotype was detected a few times. The chain recombines TRBV5-1 with TRBJ1-2; D is undetermined. From germline, CDR1 is SGHRS and CDR2 YFSETQ. V was cut by 0 bases and J by 3 bases, with 9 bases left in between. The CDR3 totals 14 residues. Written as DNA, the CDR3 is TGCGCCAGCAGCTTGGAATTCTCATACTATGGCTACACCTTC. Its protein is CASSLEFSYYGYTF.

CDR3 amino acids: CASSEGDWQPQHF. The CDR3 bases are TGTGCCAGCAGTGAAGGGGACTGGCAGCCCCAGCATTTT. The rearrangement joins TRBV25-1 to TRBJ1-5, with a tentative D call TRBD1 (5 bases). CDR3 size: 13 residues. Germline V gene lookup returns CDR1 MGHDK and CDR2 SYGVNS. Trimming removed 2 bases at V and 7 bases at J, with 9 bases between. Full variable domain (missing parts from reference TRBV25-1 and TRBJ1-5): EADIYQTPRYLVIGTGKKITLECSQTMGHDKMYWYQQDPGMELHLIHYSYGVNSTEKGDLSSESTVSRIRTEHFPLTLESARPSHTSQYLCASSEGDWQPQHFGDGTRLSIL.

The chain has TRBV3-1 and TRBJ1-2; no clear D gene. In germline, CDR1 is LGHDT, CDR2 YNNKEL (reference sequence). The CDR3 length is 13 residues. V was shortened by 7 bases and J by 2 bases, with 11 bases between the two germline ends. For the CDR3, the DNA is TGTGCCAGCACCGCAGGACGGAACTATGGCTACACCTTC. This translates into CASTAGRNYGYTF.

The rearrangement uses TRBV30 and TRBJ1-2, with a possible D match to TRBD1 (6 bases). Trimming removed 7 bases at V and 4 bases at J, with 16 bases between. The CDR3 spans 13 residues. Germline CDR1 and CDR2: GTSNPN and SVGIG (reference sequence). The CDR3 region has the DNA TGTGCCTCGATCAGGGGAATCGGCTATGGCTACACCTTC. Encoded protein: CASIRGIGYGYTF.

This clonotype was detected only a few times. The chain combines TRBV21-1 with TRBJ2-5; TRBD2 was called by the table and not checked on the DNA. TRBV21-1 is flagged as a pseudogene. This CDR3 contains 16 residues. DNA of the CDR3: TGTGCCAGCACCCGTAGCGGGGGGGCTTCGAAAGAGACCCAGTACTTC. It is translated as CASTRSGGASKETQYF.

The chain couples TRBV24-1 to TRBJ2-3; D remains ambiguous. The CDR3 contains 12 residues. V lost 5 bases and J 2 bases, leaving 4 bases between the germline ends. CDR1 and CDR2 (germline): KGHDR, SFDVKD. This CDR3 is CATSGYTDTQYF. CDR3 in DNA: TGTGCCACCAGTGGGTACACAGATACGCAGTATTTT.

The gene calls are TRBV29-1 and TRBJ2-7; the match to TRBD1 covers 12 bases. The DNA end is more similar to TRBJ2-4, so the J call may be wrong. Germline V gives CDR1 SQVTM, CDR2 ANQGSEA. CDR3 size: 14 residues. The CDR3 region has the DNA TGCAGCATTGGGGACAGGGGGCGAGCGGACATTCAGTACTTC. This gives the protein CSIGDRGRADIQYF.

This clonotype was picked up many times. The V gene is TRBV20-1, the J gene TRBJ2-7, with TRBD1 matching 8 bases. CDR1 is DFQATT, CDR2 SNEGSKA, per germline (reference sequence). Trimming at V came to 1 base and at J to 0 bases, leaving 5 bases not matched to a gene. CDR3 length: 15 residues. CDR3 loop: CSARGSGGLSYEQYF. The CDR3 DNA reads as TGCAGTGCTAGAGGATCAGGGGGCCTCTCCTACGAGCAGTACTTC.

The CDR3, as DNA: TGCAGTGCGGGGGGGTTAGTCCAAGAGACCCAGTTCTTC. Amino acid sequence: CSAGGLVQETQFF. The genes are TRBV20-1 and TRBJ2-1; TRBD2 matches at 7 bases. The V gene end was trimmed by 6 bases and the J gene end by 13 bases; junction bases not matched to a gene: 15. The germline gives CDR1 DFQATT, CDR2 SNEGSKA (reference sequence). This CDR3 contains 13 residues.

Details on this clonotype: One base away lies a much larger clone, so this may be a sequencing read error. V usage is TRBV20-1 and J usage is TRBJ2-7; possibly TRBD1 or TRBD2 for D (5 bases each). The germline V and J ends were trimmed by 7 bases and 4 bases, with 23 bases remaining between them. Germline values: CDR1 DFQATT, CDR2 SNEGSKA (reference sequence). The CDR3 runs 15 residues. The CDR3 DNA reads as TGCAGTGTCCCTCGGGGCGGGCAGGGAAGGTACGAGCAGTACTTC. Its protein product is CSVPRGGQGRYEQYF.

This chain uses TRBV7-9 with TRBJ2-1; 9 bases fit TRBD2. Germline assignment: CDR1 SEHNR and CDR2 FQNEAQ (reference sequence). The V gene end was trimmed by 5 bases and the J gene end by 8 bases; junction bases not matched to a gene: 13. This CDR3 contains 16 residues. The CDR3 protein is CASSGSGGFVGDEQFF. The CDR3 DNA sequence: TGTGCCAGCAGCGGTAGCGGGGGTTTTGTCGGCGATGAGCAGTTCTTC. Filled out from reference TRBV7-9 and TRBJ2-1, the complete variable domain reads DTGVSQNPRHKITKRGQNVTFRCDPISEHNRLYWYRQTLGQGPEFLTYFQNEAQLEKSRLLSDRFSAERPKGSFSTLEIQRTEQGDSAMYLCASSGSGGFVGDEQFFGPGTRLTVL.